The present TCR beta chain was sequenced within a study of blood T cell repertoires in COVID-19. Study-wide background: COVID-19 samples collected from the United States, Italy and Spain covered acute and convalescent phases. T cells, B-cell-depleted T cells, or PBMCs supplied cDNA or gDNA.

How the authors handled the data: Estimated nucleated cell counts came from reference gene primer amplification. Profiling relied on immunoSEQ multiplex PCR, and the TCRdb table lists in-frame clones only, not all of them. The DNA gave D and trimming, while V, J and clone size come from that table. Among under 350,000 clones listed, about 89% were seen once. Germline CDR1 MNHEY, CDR2 SVGAGI. V dropped 5 bases and J dropped 6 bases, with 14 bases sitting between them. CDR3 length: 13 residues. Material for sequencing was peripheral blood. The chain links TRBV6-5 to TRBJ2-7; D uncertain. The sequence was collected from a man aged 35 to 55 with acute or convalescent COVID-19. The chain's CDR3 is CASSSLKGGEQYF. The CDR3 coding sequence is TGTGCCAGCAGTAGTCTGAAAGGCGGCGAGCAGTACTTC.